One sample yielded the 24 T cell receptor beta chains listed below, sequenced in a study of cytomegalovirus exposure and HLA in healthy donors. PCR primers comprised 60 Vbeta and 13 Jbeta primers. Clones were read by immunoSEQ multiplex PCR, and TCRdb kept only the in-frame ones, dropping some. In the table there are roughly 150,000 clones, roughly 65% of which are singletons. The sample taken for sequencing was PBMCs. The receptors derive from a man aged 18 to 30 in good health and CMV-seropositive.

The rearrangement joins TRBV7-6 to TRBJ2-1; 15 bases fit TRBD2. The germline V gene has CDR1 SGHVS and CDR2 FNYEAQ. J gave up 8 bases and V 4 bases, and 3 bases lay outside the gene matches. This CDR3 comprises 15 residues. DNA of the CDR3: TGTGCCAGCAGCTACCGGACTAGCGGGAGGGATGAGCAGTTCTTC. Translating it yields CASSYRTSGRDEQFF.

This rearrangement joins TRBV7-8 to TRBJ2-5, with D tentatively TRBD1 (6 bases). CDR3 length: 15 residues. Per germline, CDR1 SGHVS and CDR2 FQNEAQ. Trimming removed 1 base from V and 2 bases from J, with 11 bases in between. CDR3 DNA: TGTGCCAGCAGCTTAGATGGACAGTTTCAAGAGACCCAGTACTTC. Translation gives CASSLDGQFQETQYF.

The chain employs TRBV5-4 and TRBJ2-1, with 8 positions matching TRBD2. Germline CDR1 reads SGHNT; CDR2 reads YYREEE (reference sequence). CDR3 length: 16 residues. Trimming at V came to 2 bases and at J to 9 bases, leaving 13 bases not matched to a gene. The CDR3 protein is CASSFPAGAQRGEQFF. CDR3 coding DNA: TGTGCCAGCAGCTTTCCAGCGGGAGCCCAGAGAGGTGAGCAGTTCTTC. The whole variable domain, filled in from reference TRBV5-4 and TRBJ2-1, reads ETGVTQSPTHLIKTRGQQVTLRCSSQSGHNTVSWYQQALGQGPQFIFQYYREEENGRGNFPPRFSGLQFPNYSSELNVNALELDDSALYLCASSFPAGAQRGEQFFGPGTRLTVL.

This clone appeared a few times. CDR3 amino acids: CASSSSETGGHEQFF. CDR3 nucleotide sequence: TGTGCCAGCAGCTCGAGCGAGACGGGGGGCCATGAGCAGTTCTTC. The genes are TRBV7-9 and TRBJ2-1; possibly TRBD2 for D (7 bases). Germline CDR1 is SEHNR and CDR2 is FQNEAQ (reference sequence). The ends were cut back, 4 bases at V and 8 bases at J, with 18 bases in the middle. CDR3 size: 15 residues.

A few counts support this clone. The chain carries TRBV2 and TRBJ1-4, with D uncertain. CDR1 is SNHLY, CDR2 FYNNEI, per germline. Trimming shortened V by 4 bases and J by 7 bases, and 13 bases separated the two germline ends. The CDR3 is made up of 14 amino acids. The CDR3 nucleotides read TGTGCCAGCAGTGTGGGGAGAACGGGTGAAAAACTGTTTTTT. This sequence encodes CASSVGRTGEKLFF.

The chain uses TRBV4-1 and TRBJ1-2, with D possibly being TRBD1 (5 bases). The V end lost 1 base, the J end lost 6 bases, and 9 bases lay between the germline ends. The CDR3 is 13 residues long. The V gene's germline CDR1 is MGHRA and CDR2 YSYEKL. The CDR3 DNA is TGCGCCAGCAGCCAAGGAGAAGGGGATGGCTACACCTTC. It yields the protein CASSQGEGDGYTF.

The count of this clone is one. The CDR3 protein is CASSREGAEYNEQFF. The CDR3 nucleotides are TGTGCCAGCAGTAGAGAGGGGGCTGAATACAATGAGCAGTTCTTC. The V call is TRBV2, the J call TRBJ2-1; TRBD1 matches at 7 bases. CDR1 and CDR2 from the germline V gene are SNHLY and FYNNEI. V was clipped by 5 bases and J by 4 bases; unmatched bases: 8. The CDR3 has 15 amino acids.

The chain couples TRBV15 to TRBJ1-2, with D possibly TRBD1 on 5 matching bases. CDR3 length equals 14 residues. The V gene lost 6 bases and the J gene lost 0 bases, with 11 bases spanning the gap. The germline V gene encodes CDR1 LNHNV and CDR2 YYDKDF (reference sequence). CDR3 nucleotides: TGTGCCACCAGTCCCCGGGGGTCTAACTATGGCTACACCTTC. The encoded protein is CATSPRGSNYGYTF.

This clone has more than one count but fewer than ten. The rearrangement links TRBV5-1 to TRBJ1-1, with D possibly matching TRBD1 (5 bases). This CDR3 is 14 amino acids long. From germline, CDR1 is SGHRS and CDR2 YFSETQ. V lost 5 bases, J lost 1 base, and 12 bases lay in between. The CDR3: CASRLLTENTEAFF. CDR3 nucleotides: TGCGCCAGCAGATTGCTGACAGAGAACACTGAAGCTTTCTTT.

J is TRBJ2-1 and V is TRBV7-2; D is possibly TRBD2 (5 bases). V was shortened by 2 bases and J by 7 bases, with 6 bases between the two germline ends. Germline CDR1 is SGHTA and CDR2 is FQGNSA. There are 12 residues in the CDR3. The DNA of the CDR3 is TGTGCCAGCAGCTTACCGGGGAATGAGCAGTTCTTC. Protein: CASSLPGNEQFF.

About this clone: In the same sample, other DNA sequences code for this CDR3. This sequence joins TRBV29-1 and TRBJ1-2; 8 nucleotides match TRBD1. This CDR3 comprises 13 residues. Trimming took 2 bases from V and 2 from J; bases not matched to a gene: 1. Germline lookup yields CDR1 SQVTM and CDR2 ANQGSEA. The CDR3 reads CSVERQGNYGYTF. For the CDR3, the DNA is TGCAGCGTTGAAAGACAGGGGAACTATGGCTACACCTTC.

The chain uses TRBV5-4 and TRBJ2-1, with 10 nucleotides matching TRBD2. V lost 4 bases and J lost 3; bases outside the gene matches: 1. Germline CDR1 is SGHNT and CDR2 is YYREEE (reference sequence). This CDR3 is built from 14 residues. CDR3 amino acids: CASSVAGGYNEQFF. CDR3 sequence (DNA): TGTGCCAGCAGCGTAGCGGGAGGCTACAATGAGCAGTTCTTC.

The genes are TRBV5-8 and TRBJ2-1, with D possibly matching TRBD2 (7 bases). V was trimmed by 4 bases and J by 8 bases, leaving 19 bases between them. The CDR3 is 15 amino acids. Germline V CDR1 and CDR2: SGHTS, YDEGEE. The CDR3 loop is CASSHRGGPLYEQFF. CDR3 sequence (DNA): TGTGCCAGCAGCCACCGCGGGGGCCCTTTGTATGAGCAGTTCTTC.

The rearrangement links TRBV10-3 to TRBJ2-7, with TRBD1 identical over 9 bases. The J segment lost 3 bases and the V segment lost 6 bases, leaving 9 bases of the junction unmatched. CDR3 length: 15 residues. The germline V gene has CDR1 ENHRY and CDR2 SYGVKD. The CDR3 is CAISVGQGGNYEQYV. The CDR3 region has the DNA TGTGCCATCAGCGTGGGACAGGGAGGAAACTACGAGCAGTACGTC.

The genes are TRBV7-6 and TRBJ2-5, with TRBD2 identical over 7 bases. Germline assignment: CDR1 SGHVS and CDR2 FNYEAQ. This CDR3 has 16 residues. V lost 7 bases and J lost 2; bases outside the gene matches: 13. The CDR3: CASTPPSPGGQETQYF. The CDR3, as DNA: TGTGCCAGCACCCCACCGAGCCCGGGGGGTCAAGAGACCCAGTACTTC.

This clone occurred once. CDR3 sequence reads: CASSPQGSSGYTF. The CDR3 DNA is TGTGCCAGCAGCCCACAGGGTTCGAGCGGCTACACCTTC. The rearrangement uses TRBV14 and TRBJ1-2; D perhaps matches TRBD1 (6 bases). CDR3 length equals 13 residues. CDR1 is SGHDN and CDR2 is FVKESK in the germline V gene. The germline V and J ends were trimmed by 4 bases and 8 bases, with 14 bases remaining between them.

The chain couples TRBV11-3 to TRBJ1-1; TRBD1 might be the D (6 bases). The CDR3 runs to 15 residues. Germline V gene sequence: CDR1 SGHNT, CDR2 YENEEA. Deletions cut 2 bases from V and 4 bases from J, with 14 bases between. This CDR3 reads CASSLSPRGGTEAFF. CDR3 bases: TGTGCCAGCAGCTTATCCCCGAGGGGGGGCACTGAAGCTTTCTTT.

The chain uses TRBV7-9 and TRBJ1-1; D is uncertain. Trimming stripped 5 bases from V and 1 base from J, with 2 bases between. This CDR3 contains 11 residues. CDR1 is SEHNR, CDR2 FQNEAQ, per germline (reference sequence). The chain's CDR3 is CASSRNTEAFF. CDR3 nucleotide sequence: TGTGCCAGCAGCCGGAACACTGAAGCTTTCTTT.

This clone was detected a few times. Different DNA sequences within this sample yield the same CDR3. The genes are TRBV30 and TRBJ1-5, with no clear D. CDR1 is GTSNPN and CDR2 is SVGIG in the germline V gene (reference sequence). This CDR3 has 13 amino acids. Between the trimmed V and J ends, which lost 3 bases and 2 bases, there was a span of 8 bases. The CDR3 spells CAWSHRGNQPQHF. Written as DNA, the CDR3 is TGTGCCTGGAGCCACAGAGGCAATCAGCCCCAGCATTTT.

This chain links TRBV6-5 with TRBJ1-5, with 7 bases fitting TRBD1. Germline loops: CDR1 MNHEY, CDR2 SVGAGI. This CDR3 is built from 14 residues. J lost 6 bases, V lost 4 bases, and 6 bases had no gene match. In nucleotides, the CDR3 is TGTGCCAGCAGTTCGTCGACAGGGCGTCAGCCCCAGCATTTT. As protein: CASSSSTGRQPQHF.

V gene TRBV2 combines with J gene TRBJ2-1, with 14 bases that match TRBD2. This CDR3 region has 17 residues. V shed 6 bases, J shed 9 bases, and the junction held 13 bases outside the gene matches. CDR1 and CDR2 (germline): SNHLY, FYNNEI. CDR3 nucleotide sequence: TGTGCCAGCAGGCATCGACTTTGGACTAGCGGGAGGAGTGAGCAGTTCTTC. Protein sequence: CASRHRLWTSGRSEQFF.

CDR3 loop: CASTRQGGPYGYTF. The CDR3 nucleotides are TGTGCCAGCACCAGACAGGGGGGGCCCTATGGCTACACCTTC. V and J are TRBV6-1 and TRBJ1-2; 9 nucleotides align to TRBD1. J was trimmed by 4 bases and V by 7 bases; bases with no gene match: 7. The CDR3 is made up of 14 amino acids. Germline V gene lookup returns CDR1 MNHNS and CDR2 SASEGT.

The CDR3: CASSQGGEKLFF. CDR3 bases: TGTGCCAGCAGCCAGGGGGGTGAAAAACTGTTTTTT. The V gene is TRBV11-2, the J gene TRBJ1-4, with 7 bases identical to TRBD1. Germline assignment: CDR1 SGHAT and CDR2 FQNNGV. V lost 5 bases to trimming and J lost 7 bases; unmatched junction nucleotides: 1. This CDR3 has 12 amino acids. The complete variable domain, with remaining parts taken from reference TRBV11-2 and TRBJ1-4, reads EAGVAQSPRYKIIEKRQSVAFWCNPISGHATLYWYQQILGQGPKLLIQFQNNGVVDDSQLPKDRFSAERLKGVDSTLKIQPAKLEDSAVYLCASSQGGEKLFFGSGTQLSVL.

This sequence joins TRBV14 and TRBJ1-3, with D hard to call. Germline CDR1 is SGHDN and CDR2 is FVKESK. V was trimmed by 2 bases and J by 0 bases, leaving 11 bases between them. The CDR3 has 16 amino acids. CDR3 nucleotide sequence: TGTGCCAGCAGCCAACAAGGACTTATCTCTGGAAACACCATATATTTT. This gives the protein CASSQQGLISGNTIYF.